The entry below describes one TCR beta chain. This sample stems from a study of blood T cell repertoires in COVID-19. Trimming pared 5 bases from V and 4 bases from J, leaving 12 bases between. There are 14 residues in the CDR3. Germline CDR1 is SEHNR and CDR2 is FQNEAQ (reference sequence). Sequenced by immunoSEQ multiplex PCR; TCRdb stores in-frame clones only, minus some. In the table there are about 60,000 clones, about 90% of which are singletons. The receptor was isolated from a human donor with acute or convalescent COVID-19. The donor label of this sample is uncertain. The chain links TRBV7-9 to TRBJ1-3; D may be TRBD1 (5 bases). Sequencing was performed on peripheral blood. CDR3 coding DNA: TGTGCCAGCAGCGCCCCAGGGTACGGAAACACCATATATTTT. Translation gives CASSAPGYGNTIYF.